Listed here are 26 T cell receptor beta chains from one sample, sequenced in a study of cytomegalovirus exposure and HLA in healthy donors. With 60 Vbeta and 13 Jbeta primers, the PCR was carried out. Libraries were prepared by immunoSEQ multiplex PCR; TCRdb keeps only in-frame clonotypes and omits some of them. The sample shows around 100,000 clones, approximately 70% of them seen only once. Sequenced input: PBMCs. The receptors were gathered from a woman under 40 in good health and CMV-seronegative.

The chain employs TRBV5-1 and TRBJ2-7; TRBD1 agrees at 7 bases. Unmatched junction bases numbered 9, after V lost 5 bases and J lost 7 bases. CDR3 size: 13 residues. CDR1 and CDR2 from the germline V gene are SGHRS and YFSETQ. The CDR3 sequence is CASRMTGNGEQYF. In DNA, the CDR3 is TGCGCCAGCAGGATGACAGGGAATGGAGAGCAGTACTTC.

This clone was observed a handful of times. The chain links TRBV7-9 to TRBJ2-3; D gene uncertain. Germline assignment: CDR1 SEHNR and CDR2 FQNEAQ (reference sequence). This CDR3 is 16 amino acids long. V lost 1 base to trimming and J lost 0 bases, with 11 bases between them. CDR3 protein: CASSLGLLPSTDTQYF. The CDR3 coding sequence is TGTGCCAGCAGCTTAGGTTTACTACCTAGCACAGATACGCAGTATTTT.

In regard to this clone: Additional DNA sequences in this sample encode the identical CDR3. This chain uses TRBV5-1 with TRBJ1-1, with 7 positions matching TRBD1. V lost 2 bases and J lost 5; bases outside the gene matches: 3. Germline V gene lookup returns CDR1 SGHRS and CDR2 YFSETQ. The CDR3 contains 13 residues. This chain's CDR3 is CASSFEGATEAFF. CDR3 bases: TGCGCCAGCAGCTTTGAGGGGGCGACTGAAGCTTTCTTT.

This chain joins TRBV11-2 and TRBJ1-2, with D unclear. This CDR3 spans 15 amino acids. CDR1 is SGHAT and CDR2 is FQNNGV in the germline V gene. Between the trimmed V and J ends, which lost 0 bases and 0 bases, there was a span of 8 bases. CDR3 region: CASSLEGAPNYGYTF. In DNA form, the CDR3 reads TGTGCCAGCAGCTTAGAGGGCGCACCTAACTATGGCTACACCTTC.

V and J are TRBV5-1 and TRBJ1-2; D is perhaps TRBD1 (5 bases). The CDR3 spans 14 residues. From germline, CDR1 is SGHRS and CDR2 YFSETQ. The V end lost 4 bases, the J end lost 8 bases, and 18 bases lay between the germline ends. CDR3 region: CASSGGTDLRGYTF. DNA of the CDR3: TGCGCCAGCAGCGGAGGGACGGACTTAAGAGGCTACACCTTC. The variable domain in full, completed from reference TRBV5-1 and TRBJ1-2, reads KAGVTQTPRYLIKTRGQQVTLSCSPISGHRSVSWYQQTPGQGLQFLFEYFSETQRNKGNFPGRFSGRQFSNSRSEMNVSTLELGDSALYLCASSGGTDLRGYTFGSGTRLTVV.

The chain has TRBV15 and TRBJ2-2; a possible D gene is TRBD1 (5 bases). Trimming left V 0 bases short and J 9 bases short, with 14 bases between. CDR3 size: 15 residues. Germline V CDR1 and CDR2: LNHNV, YYDKDF (reference sequence). As DNA, the CDR3 is TGTGCCACCAGCAGAGATCGAGTCAGGGTCTGGGAGCTGTTTTTT. This codes for CATSRDRVRVWELFF.

This clone was found a few times. The chain links TRBV5-1 to TRBJ2-1; 11 positions match TRBD2. The V gene end was trimmed by 7 bases and the J gene end by 6 bases; junction bases not matched to a gene: 6. Per the germline V gene, CDR1 is SGHRS and CDR2 is YFSETQ. This CDR3 spans 14 amino acids. For the CDR3, the DNA is TGCGCCAGCGCCGGGACTAGCGGCCTCAATGAGCAGTTCTTC. This codes for CASAGTSGLNEQFF.

This sequence joins TRBV6-5 and TRBJ1-1, with unresolved D. The V gene's germline CDR1 is MNHEY and CDR2 SVGAGI. V lost 1 base to trimming and J lost 8 bases, with 11 bases between them. The CDR3 loop spans 13 amino acids. CDR3 sequence reads: CASSYWRGGEAFF. CDR3 DNA: TGTGCCAGCAGTTACTGGCGGGGAGGGGAAGCTTTCTTT.

The gene calls are TRBV11-3 and TRBJ1-1; 8 bases are shared with TRBD1. With 5 bases clipped from V and 5 bases from J, the junction kept 4 bases outside the gene matches. Germline-derived CDR1 and CDR2 are SGHNT and YENEEA. The CDR3 has 13 residues. CDR3 region: CASSRTGLTEAFF. CDR3 nucleotide sequence: TGTGCCAGCAGCCGGACAGGGCTAACTGAAGCTTTCTTT.

CDR3 coding DNA: TGTGCCAGCAGCGTAGCTAGGGACATGGACACTGAAGCTTTCTTT. It codes for CASSVARDMDTEAFF. J is TRBJ1-1 and V is TRBV9, with D possibly TRBD1 on 6 matching bases. Per the germline V gene, CDR1 is SGDLS and CDR2 is YYNGEE. V lost 0 bases, J lost 3 bases, and 12 bases lay in between. The CDR3 consists of 15 residues.

The chain has TRBV25-1 and TRBJ1-3, with D perhaps matching TRBD1 (5 bases). CDR3 length equals 15 residues. The V gene's germline CDR1 is MGHDK and CDR2 SYGVNS. Between the trimmed V and J ends, which lost 2 bases and 2 bases, there was a span of 10 bases. In DNA, the CDR3 is TGTGCCAGCAGTGAAGGGGGGGGGACTGGAAACACCATATATTTT. Protein sequence: CASSEGGGTGNTIYF.

V and J are TRBV7-9 and TRBJ1-2; 7 bases line up with TRBD1. The CDR3 totals 14 residues. In germline, CDR1 is SEHNR, CDR2 FQNEAQ (reference sequence). V trimming: 1 base; J trimming: 8 bases; junction bases outside the gene matches: 7. The CDR3 loop is CASSLVGGQRGYTF. The CDR3 DNA is TGTGCCAGCAGCTTAGTCGGGGGACAGAGAGGCTACACCTTC.

V usage is TRBV2 and J usage is TRBJ1-5; 8 bases map to TRBD1. Per germline, CDR1 SNHLY and CDR2 FYNNEI. The CDR3 is made up of 14 amino acids. V gave up 6 bases and J gave up 6 bases; unmatched junction bases: 7. CDR3 residues: CASRGQVVRQPQHF. CDR3 in DNA: TGTGCCAGCAGGGGACAGGTAGTTCGTCAGCCCCAGCATTTT.

The chain uses TRBV29-1 and TRBJ1-1; 7 bases fit TRBD1. The V and J ends lost 5 bases and 4 bases, in that order; junction bases with no gene match: 10. The CDR3 is 14 residues long. Germline CDR1 is SQVTM and CDR2 is ANQGSEA. CDR3 in DNA: TGCAGCGTTAAGGGGGCCGGGGATAGCACTGAAGCTTTCTTT. Residues: CSVKGAGDSTEAFF.

This clone was recorded only once. This chain uses TRBV20-1 with TRBJ2-7, with D uncertain. Germline V gene sequence: CDR1 DFQATT, CDR2 SNEGSKA (reference sequence). V shed 6 bases and J shed 5 bases, with 11 bases lying between them. The length of the CDR3 is 11 residues. The DNA of the CDR3 is TGCAGTGCCGTGGGCCTCGACGAGCAGTACTTC. This codes for CSAVGLDEQYF.

This clone was seen once. The gene calls are TRBV6-1 and TRBJ1-4; D remains ambiguous. The germline V and J ends were trimmed by 7 bases and 4 bases, with 7 bases remaining between them. Germline V gene data show CDR1 as MNHNS and CDR2 as SASEGT. The CDR3 consists of 12 residues. The CDR3 spells CASIGNNEKLFF. DNA of the CDR3: TGTGCCAGCATCGGGAATAATGAAAAACTGTTTTTT.

The V gene is TRBV7-2, the J gene TRBJ2-7, with a possible D match to TRBD2 (5 bases). Trimming stripped 2 bases from V and 6 bases from J, with 8 bases between. The germline V gene has CDR1 SGHTA and CDR2 FQGNSA. The CDR3 is 12 amino acids. CDR3 sequence: CASSLFGVEQYF. The CDR3 region has the DNA TGTGCCAGCAGCTTATTCGGGGTCGAGCAGTACTTC.

The J gene is TRBJ2-3, the V gene TRBV7-2; 7 bases match TRBD2. Germline-derived CDR1 and CDR2 are SGHTA and FQGNSA. Trimming took 3 bases from V and 6 from J; bases not matched to a gene: 9. This CDR3 contains 15 residues. DNA of the CDR3: TGTGCCAGCAGCTTTATCCCTAGCGGTAGGGATACGCAGTATTTT. This encodes CASSFIPSGRDTQYF.

CDR3 DNA: TGTGCCAGTAGTATGGGTGGTGGGCTGGGCACTGAAGCTTTCTTT. Protein sequence: CASSMGGGLGTEAFF. The chain links TRBV19 to TRBJ1-1; D uncertain. The V end was cut by 3 bases, the J end by 4 bases, with 15 bases between. Germline CDR1 LNHDA, CDR2 SQIVND (reference sequence). This CDR3 region has 15 residues.

In its sample, this clone was seen a few times. This sequence joins TRBV2 and TRBJ2-1, with D perhaps TRBD2 (6 bases). The CDR3 totals 13 residues. Germline loops: CDR1 SNHLY, CDR2 FYNNEI. With 7 bases removed from V and 3 bases from J, the gap between germline ends came to 10 bases. This chain's CDR3 is CASKAGSYNEQFF. As DNA, the CDR3 is TGTGCCAGCAAGGCGGGAAGCTACAATGAGCAGTTCTTC.

The chain links TRBV2 to TRBJ1-5; D is unclear. The CDR3 consists of 14 residues. Deletions cut 5 bases from V and 0 bases from J, with 8 bases between. Germline-derived CDR1 and CDR2 are SNHLY and FYNNEI. In DNA, the CDR3 is TGTGCCAGCAGTAGACTTAATAGCAATCAGCCCCAGCATTTT. Translated: CASSRLNSNQPQHF.

CDR3 DNA: TGTGCCAGTAGTATTTGGGACAGAGATACGCAGTATTTT. It codes for CASSIWDRDTQYF. V and J are TRBV19 and TRBJ2-3; 7 bases map to TRBD1. From germline, CDR1 is LNHDA and CDR2 SQIVND (reference sequence). Trimming took 3 bases from V and 5 from J; bases not matched to a gene: 2. The CDR3 extends over 13 amino acids.

The genes are TRBV10-1 and TRBJ1-5, with 7 nucleotides matching TRBD1. Germline CDR1 is WNHNN and CDR2 is SYGVQD (reference sequence). The trim removed 4 bases at V and 4 bases at J, leaving 1 base unmatched. CDR3 length: 13 residues. The CDR3 nucleotides read TGCGCCAGCAGTGCAGGGGGAAATCAGCCCCAGCATTTT. As protein: CASSAGGNQPQHF.

As concerns this clone: The sample holds other DNA sequences that translate to the same CDR3. The CDR3 loop reads CASSSREETQYF. Written as DNA, the CDR3 is TGTGCCAGCAGCTCCAGGGAAGAGACCCAGTACTTC. The rearrangement joins TRBV6-5 to TRBJ2-5; TRBD1 might be the D (5 bases). CDR1 is MNHEY, CDR2 SVGAGI, per germline. V lost 6 bases, J lost 3 bases, and 8 bases lay in between. This CDR3 has 12 amino acids.

The V call is TRBV7-9, the J call TRBJ1-2; 9 nucleotides line up with TRBD1. The CDR3 spans 16 residues. V lost 4 bases and J lost 4; bases outside the gene matches: 10. Germline V lookup: CDR1 SEHNR, CDR2 FQNEAQ (reference sequence). The CDR3 spells CASSSVPGQGLYGYTF. The CDR3 DNA follows: TGTGCCAGCAGCTCAGTCCCGGGACAGGGACTCTATGGCTACACCTTC.

This clone was detected only a few times. One end of the junction varies from germline; a read error may be responsible. V is TRBV7-9 and J is TRBJ1-2; no firm D call. CDR3 length equals 12 residues. The germline gives CDR1 SEHNR, CDR2 FQNEAQ (reference sequence). CDR3 nucleotide sequence: TGTTCCAGCAGCTCAGTTGTCGATGGCTACACCTTC. Its translation is CSSSSVVDGYTF.